The 13 T cell receptor beta chains given below trace back to one sample, sequenced in a study of cytomegalovirus exposure and HLA in healthy donors. Method: immunoSEQ multiplex PCR; TCRdb's copy keeps in-frame clones and lacks some. The sample includes 220,000 or so clones, over 80% of them seen just once. Source material: PBMCs. The origin of the receptors is a woman aged 30 to 39 in good health and CMV-seropositive.

The rearrangement links TRBV6-1 to TRBJ1-2; D is unclear. The CDR3 contains 13 residues. V was shortened by 8 bases and J by 6 bases, with 16 bases between the two germline ends. CDR1 and CDR2 (germline): MNHNS, SASEGT. The CDR3 protein is CASDETRNHGYTF. The DNA for the CDR3 is TGTGCCAGCGACGAAACAAGGAACCATGGCTACACCTTC.

The V call is TRBV11-2, the J call TRBJ2-7, with 7 positions matching TRBD2. The CDR3 consists of 13 residues. In germline, CDR1 is SGHAT, CDR2 FQNNGV. V trimming: 7 bases; J trimming: 5 bases; junction bases outside the gene matches: 8. The chain's CDR3 is CASNRGEPDEQYF. The CDR3 DNA reads as TGTGCCAGCAACCGGGGGGAGCCCGACGAGCAGTACTTC.

This clone was recorded a few times. This chain connects TRBV7-3 to TRBJ2-2, with 7 bases lining up with TRBD2. V was pared by 5 bases and J by 4 bases, with 1 base of the junction left unmatched. This CDR3 comprises 13 residues. Germline-derived CDR1 and CDR2 are SGHTA and FQGTGA. The CDR3, as DNA: TGTGCCAGCAGCACTAGCGCCACCGGGGAGCTGTTTTTT. It codes for CASSTSATGELFF.

This chain links TRBV27 with TRBJ1-5; possibly TRBD1 for D (6 bases). The germline V and J ends were trimmed by 5 bases and 0 bases, with 17 bases remaining between them. Per germline, CDR1 MNHEY and CDR2 SMNVEV (reference sequence). The CDR3 extends over 17 amino acids. CDR3 sequence reads: CASSPKRGVYSNQPQHF. The CDR3 DNA sequence: TGTGCCAGCAGTCCTAAGAGGGGGGTTTATAGCAATCAGCCCCAGCATTTT.

CDR3 amino acids: CASSLERDFTEAFF. CDR3 DNA sequence: TGTGCCAGCAGCCTAGAAAGGGACTTCACTGAAGCTTTCTTT. The V gene is TRBV11-1, the J gene TRBJ1-1; possibly TRBD1 for D (5 bases). Per the germline V gene, CDR1 is SGHAT and CDR2 is FQDESV (reference sequence). The CDR3 is 14 amino acids. V dropped 5 bases and J dropped 4 bases, with 14 bases sitting between them.

The chain links TRBV4-1 to TRBJ1-4; 9 bases fit TRBD1. The CDR3 runs to 15 residues. Germline loops: CDR1 MGHRA, CDR2 YSYEKL. V lost 4 bases, J lost 4 bases, and 4 bases stayed unmatched. For the CDR3, the DNA is TGCGCCAGCAGCCGGGACAGGGCAAATAATGAAAAACTGTTTTTT. It encodes CASSRDRANNEKLFF.

The chain carries TRBV19 and TRBJ2-1, with D possibly matching TRBD2 (6 bases). Germline CDR1 and CDR2: LNHDA and SQIVND (reference sequence). V was shortened by 0 bases and J by 4 bases, with 13 bases between the two germline ends. This CDR3 comprises 16 residues. As DNA, the CDR3 is TGTGCCAGTAGTATAGATCTGGAGCGGGTTTACAATGAGCAGTTCTTC. This encodes CASSIDLERVYNEQFF.

This clone was seen only once. The chain is built from TRBV6-1 and TRBJ2-5, with 9 bases lining up with TRBD2. CDR1 is MNHNS and CDR2 is SASEGT in the germline V gene. The V gene end was trimmed by 1 base and the J gene end by 5 bases; junction bases not matched to a gene: 17. CDR3 size: 19 residues. The CDR3 DNA sequence: TGTGCCAGCAGTGAAGTTGCCGCGTTTCTAGCGGGACGGTCCGAGACCCAGTACTTC. Its protein product is CASSEVAAFLAGRSETQYF.

The V and J genes are TRBV7-9 and TRBJ1-1, with D possibly TRBD1 on 5 matching bases. Germline CDR1 reads SEHNR; CDR2 reads FQNEAQ (reference sequence). The CDR3 is 14 amino acids. Between the trimmed V and J ends, which lost 1 base and 4 bases, there was a span of 10 bases. CDR3 bases: TGTGCCAGCAGCTTAGACGGCAGGGTCACTGAAGCTTTCTTT. The encoded protein is CASSLDGRVTEAFF.

V is TRBV14 and J is TRBJ2-1, with D uncertain. Germline CDR1 reads SGHDN; CDR2 reads FVKESK. V lost 2 bases and J lost 3, with 5 bases in between. This CDR3 has 13 residues. CDR3 loop: CASSQRLYNEQFF. CDR3 in DNA: TGTGCCAGCAGCCAACGCCTCTACAATGAGCAGTTCTTC.

The V and J genes are TRBV27 and TRBJ1-1; D not certain. The CDR3 consists of 14 residues. With 3 bases removed from V and 3 bases from J, the gap between germline ends came to 11 bases. Germline loops: CDR1 MNHEY, CDR2 SMNVEV (reference sequence). CDR3: CASSLSAGYTEAFF. CDR3 nucleotide sequence: TGTGCCAGCAGTTTGTCCGCCGGATACACTGAAGCTTTCTTT.

The chain employs TRBV5-1 and TRBJ2-7, with 9 bases fitting TRBD1. The CDR3 covers 15 residues. From germline, CDR1 is SGHRS and CDR2 YFSETQ. J lost 6 bases, V lost 0 bases, and 7 bases had no gene match. The CDR3 DNA sequence: TGCGCCAGCAGCTTGGTCGGGACAGGGTTAACCGAGCAGTACTTC. It specifies CASSLVGTGLTEQYF.

This chain uses TRBV28 with TRBJ2-7, with D possibly matching TRBD2 (6 bases). Trimming took off 7 bases at V and 5 bases at J, with 15 bases between the two ends. The CDR3 loop spans 13 amino acids. CDR1 is MDHEN, CDR2 SYDVKM, per germline. The CDR3 sequence is CASIRRGFDEQYF. The DNA for the CDR3 is TGTGCCAGCATAAGGAGGGGATTCGACGAGCAGTACTTC.